This TCR beta chain came from a study of cytomegalovirus exposure and HLA in healthy donors. Overall study: Inside one of the first data releases sat 75 million to 100 million unique TCRs taken from HLA-typed donors.

The donors comprised healthy bone marrow donors. Germline CDR1 and CDR2: SNHLY and FYNNEI. The CDR3 loop spans 14 amino acids. V was pared by 8 bases and J by 7 bases, with 13 bases of the junction left unmatched. This clone was observed a few times. Its antigen remains unidentified. With 60 Vbeta and 13 Jbeta primers, the PCR was carried out. Only in-frame clones appear in the TCRdb table, and some are missing; sequencing was by immunoSEQ multiplex PCR. The table shows about 180,000 clones, with about four fifths occurring only once. Findings and caveats of the study: Being productive about 87% or about 30% of the time was typical of most TCR beta V segments in an earlier analysis.

V is TRBV2 and J is TRBJ1-2; 7 nucleotides match TRBD1. The origin of this receptor is a woman aged 30 to 39 in good health and CMV-seronegative. The sequencing input was PBMCs. DNA of the CDR3: TGTGCCAGCCGTACAGGGGTCCGATCGGGTGGCTACACCTTC. As protein: CASRTGVRSGGYTF.